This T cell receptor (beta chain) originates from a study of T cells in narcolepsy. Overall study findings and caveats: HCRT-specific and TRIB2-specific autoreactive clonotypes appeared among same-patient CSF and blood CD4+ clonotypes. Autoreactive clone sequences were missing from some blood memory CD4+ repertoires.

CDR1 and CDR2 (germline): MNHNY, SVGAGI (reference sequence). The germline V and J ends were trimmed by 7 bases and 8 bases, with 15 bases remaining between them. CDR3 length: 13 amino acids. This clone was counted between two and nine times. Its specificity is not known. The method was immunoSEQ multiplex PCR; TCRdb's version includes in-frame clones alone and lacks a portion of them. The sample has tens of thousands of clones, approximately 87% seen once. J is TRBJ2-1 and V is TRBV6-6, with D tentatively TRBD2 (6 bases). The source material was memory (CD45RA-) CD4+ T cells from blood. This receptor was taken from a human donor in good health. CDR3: CASTSTSFDEQFF. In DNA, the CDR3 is TGTGCCAGCACTTCGACTAGTTTCGATGAGCAGTTCTTC.